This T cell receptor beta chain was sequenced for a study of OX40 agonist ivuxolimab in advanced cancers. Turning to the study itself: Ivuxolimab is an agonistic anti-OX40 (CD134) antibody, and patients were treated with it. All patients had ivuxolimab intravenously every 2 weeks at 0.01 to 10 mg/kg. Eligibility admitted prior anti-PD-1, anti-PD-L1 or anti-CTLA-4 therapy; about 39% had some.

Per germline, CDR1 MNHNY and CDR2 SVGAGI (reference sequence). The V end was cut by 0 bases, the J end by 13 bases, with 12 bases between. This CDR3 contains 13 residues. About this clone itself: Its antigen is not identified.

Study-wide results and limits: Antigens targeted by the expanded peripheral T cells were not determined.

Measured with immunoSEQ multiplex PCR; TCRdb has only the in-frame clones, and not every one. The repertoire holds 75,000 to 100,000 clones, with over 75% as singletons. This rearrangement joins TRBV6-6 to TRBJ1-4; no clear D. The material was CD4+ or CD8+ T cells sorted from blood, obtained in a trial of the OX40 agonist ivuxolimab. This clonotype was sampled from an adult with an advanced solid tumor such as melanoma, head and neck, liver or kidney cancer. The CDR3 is CASSYSALTALFF. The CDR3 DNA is TGTGCCAGCAGTTACTCAGCTCTCACAGCACTGTTTTTT.